One and the same sample provided the 20 T cell receptor beta chains below, sequenced in a study of cytomegalovirus exposure and HLA in healthy donors. The PCR ran on 60 Vbeta and 13 Jbeta primers. Only in-frame clones appear in the TCRdb table, and some are missing; sequencing was by immunoSEQ multiplex PCR. The data hold some 180,000 clones, with more than 75% observed a single time. Sample: PBMCs. The receptors here all came from a man in his forties in good health and CMV-seronegative.

V usage is TRBV11-3 and J usage is TRBJ2-5; 8 nucleotides line up with TRBD2. The germline gives CDR1 SGHNT, CDR2 YENEEA. The J segment lost 1 base and the V segment lost 5 bases, leaving 15 bases of the junction unmatched. The CDR3 spans 18 residues. The CDR3, as DNA: TGTGCCAGCAGCCTATCAATACAGGAGCGGGGGCGCCAAGAGACCCAGTACTTC. Translated: CASSLSIQERGRQETQYF. The variable domain in full, completed from reference TRBV11-3 and TRBJ2-5, reads EAGVVQSPRYKIIEKKQPVAFWCNPISGHNTLYWYLQNLGQGPELLIRYENEEAVDDSQLPKDRFSAERLKGVDSTLKIQPAELGDSAVYLCASSLSIQERGRQETQYFGPGTRLLVL.

V gene TRBV6-5 combines with J gene TRBJ2-3; TRBD1 might be the D (5 bases). V was shortened by 6 bases and J by 1 base, with 14 bases between the two germline ends. This CDR3 has 15 amino acids. Per germline, CDR1 MNHEY and CDR2 SVGAGI. CDR3 nucleotides: TGTGCCAGCAGGAAACCAGGGATCCGCACAGATACGCAGTATTTT. It is translated as CASRKPGIRTDTQYF.

The chain carries TRBV27 and TRBJ2-2; 8 bases map to TRBD2. The CDR3 contains 17 residues. CDR1 is MNHEY and CDR2 is SMNVEV in the germline V gene (reference sequence). V dropped 6 bases and J dropped 1; count of bases not matched to a gene: 10. CDR3 sequence: CASSLTITSGNTGELFF. CDR3 sequence (DNA): TGTGCCAGCAGCCTTACTATCACTAGCGGGAACACCGGGGAGCTGTTTTTT.

V gene TRBV30 combines with J gene TRBJ1-6; no clear D gene. Germline values: CDR1 GTSNPN, CDR2 SVGIG (reference sequence). Trimming removed 6 bases from V and 2 bases from J, with 11 bases in between. This CDR3 spans 14 amino acids. DNA for the CDR3: TGTGCCTGCAACCCCGGGACCTATAATTCACCCCTCCACTTT. This translates into CACNPGTYNSPLHF.

This chain links TRBV10-3 with TRBJ2-3, with D tentatively TRBD2 (7 bases). Trimming stripped 10 bases from V and 0 bases from J, with 14 bases between. CDR1 is ENHRY, CDR2 SYGVKD, per germline. The CDR3 is 14 amino acids. CDR3 bases: TGTGCCACTACGGGGGGCCAGAGCACAGATACGCAGTATTTT. Its translation: CATTGGQSTDTQYF.

This clone was counted only a few times. The chain employs TRBV19 and TRBJ1-2, with 7 nucleotides matching TRBD1. Germline V gene sequence: CDR1 LNHDA, CDR2 SQIVND (reference sequence). CDR3 length: 16 residues. Unmatched junction bases numbered 15, after V lost 5 bases and J lost 6 bases. CDR3 sequence reads: CASSFRGTAFSDGYTF. The CDR3 coding sequence is TGTGCCAGTAGTTTTCGAGGGACAGCGTTCTCGGATGGCTACACCTTC. Based on the CDR3 plus reference TRBV19 and TRBJ1-2, the full variable domain is DGGITQSPKYLFRKEGQNVTLSCEQNLNHDAMYWYRQDPGQGLRLIYYSQIVNDFQKGDIAEGYSVSREKKESFPLTVTSAQKNPTAFYLCASSFRGTAFSDGYTFGSGTRLTVV.

The V gene is TRBV5-4, the J gene TRBJ1-6; D is possibly TRBD1 (6 bases). This CDR3 spans 16 amino acids. The germline V and J ends were trimmed by 4 bases and 4 bases, with 15 bases remaining between them. The V gene's germline CDR1 is SGHNT and CDR2 YYREEE (reference sequence). CDR3 protein: CASSPGQTLYNSPLHF. In nucleotides, the CDR3 is TGTGCCAGCAGCCCAGGACAGACACTATATAATTCACCCCTCCACTTT.

The chain couples TRBV6-1 to TRBJ1-4; D perhaps matches TRBD1 (5 bases). Trimming took 6 bases from V and 0 from J, leaving 11 bases between them. Per the germline V gene, CDR1 is MNHNS and CDR2 is SASEGT. The CDR3 is made up of 15 amino acids. The CDR3 DNA follows: TGTGCCAGCAGAGCGACAGATGCAACTAATGAAAAACTGTTTTTT. Encoded protein: CASRATDATNEKLFF.

Notes on this clone: Other DNA sequences from this sample encode an identical CDR3 as well. This chain links TRBV5-1 with TRBJ2-3; 12 bases fit TRBD2. There are 16 residues in the CDR3. Losses at the gene ends were 0 bases for V and 1 base for J; bases not matched to a gene: 0. Germline CDR1 is SGHRS and CDR2 is YFSETQ. CDR3: CASSLGTSGGTDTQYF. The DNA for the CDR3 is TGCGCCAGCAGCTTGGGGACTAGCGGGGGCACAGATACGCAGTATTTT.

The V gene is TRBV7-2, the J gene TRBJ2-7; D not resolved. The CDR3 is 16 residues long. Germline V lookup: CDR1 SGHTA, CDR2 FQGNSA. The V end was cut by 5 bases, the J end by 0 bases, with 17 bases between. CDR3 sequence reads: CASSPHSLTFSYEQYF. The CDR3 DNA follows: TGTGCCAGCAGCCCGCACAGCCTTACCTTCTCCTACGAGCAGTACTTC.

In its sample, this clone was seen a few times. The V gene is TRBV18, the J gene TRBJ2-1; TRBD2 matches 10 bases. The CDR3 is 18 residues long. The junction had 13 bases not matched to a gene; V was cut back by 3 bases and J by 5 bases. Germline-derived CDR1 and CDR2 are KGHSH and LQKENI. The CDR3 loop is CASSPPTAGGPRDNEQFF. The DNA for the CDR3 is TGTGCCAGCTCACCTCCCACAGCGGGAGGGCCAAGGGACAATGAGCAGTTCTTC.

The chain is built from TRBV13 and TRBJ2-1; 12 positions agree with TRBD2. The CDR3 is 15 amino acids. Trimming removed 4 bases from V and 8 bases from J; junction bases left unmatched: 6. Germline lookup yields CDR1 PRHDT and CDR2 FYEKMQ (reference sequence). The DNA for the CDR3 is TGTGCCAGCAGCTCCCCCCTAGCGGGAGGGCATGAGCAGTTCTTC. Protein product: CASSSPLAGGHEQFF.

V gene TRBV19 combines with J gene TRBJ2-6; the D gene is possibly TRBD2 (5 bases). CDR3 size: 16 residues. Trimming took off 3 bases at V and 0 bases at J, with 9 bases between the two ends. Germline loops: CDR1 LNHDA, CDR2 SQIVND (reference sequence). This CDR3 is CASSMLANSGANVLTF. CDR3 sequence (DNA): TGTGCCAGTAGTATGCTAGCAAACTCTGGGGCCAACGTCCTGACTTTC.

The J gene is TRBJ2-5, the V gene TRBV28; D gene unclear. The DNA end is a closer match to TRBJ2-7, so the J assignment may be wrong. This CDR3 is 14 amino acids long. Per the germline V gene, CDR1 is MDHEN and CDR2 is SYDVKM. CDR3 sequence: CATHRGGSEYEQYF. As DNA, the CDR3 is TGTGCCACCCACCGTGGCGGATCAGAATACGAGCAGTACTTC.

CDR3 loop: CASKESNQPQHF. For the CDR3, the DNA is TGTGCCAGCAAGGAGAGCAATCAGCCCCAGCATTTT. The chain is built from TRBV19 and TRBJ1-5; D call uncertain. The V gene's germline CDR1 is LNHDA and CDR2 SQIVND (reference sequence). Trimming removed 9 bases from V and 1 base from J, with 7 bases in between. The CDR3 consists of 12 residues.

J is TRBJ1-5 and V is TRBV21-1; TRBD1 reflects the table's D call only, with no check against the DNA. TRBV21-1 is recorded as a pseudogene. CDR3 length equals 18 residues. CDR3 amino acids: CASSTNRGGRYSNQPQHF. CDR3 nucleotide sequence: TGTGCCAGCAGCACCAACAGGGGGGGACGGTATAGCAATCAGCCCCAGCATTTT.

This clone was seen just once. This chain links TRBV7-2 with TRBJ2-2; 11 positions agree with TRBD2. Germline CDR1 reads SGHTA; CDR2 reads FQGNSA. The CDR3 has 19 amino acids. The ends lost 5 bases at V and 4 bases at J; junction bases unmatched: 15. CDR3 sequence: CASSPAFSSGGRGTGELFF. CDR3 DNA: TGTGCCAGCAGCCCCGCTTTTTCTAGCGGGGGGCGCGGCACCGGGGAGCTGTTTTTT.

V usage is TRBV18 and J usage is TRBJ1-1, with D unclear. Germline lookup yields CDR1 KGHSH and CDR2 LQKENI. This CDR3 region has 15 residues. With 1 base removed from V and 1 base from J, the gap between germline ends came to 10 bases. The DNA for the CDR3 is TGTGCCAGCTCACCACTCTCACAGAGGAACACTGAAGCTTTCTTT. Protein: CASSPLSQRNTEAFF.

This chain joins TRBV7-2 and TRBJ1-1, with TRBD1 matching over 12 bases. The CDR3 has 16 amino acids. Trimming removed 1 base from V and 1 base from J; junction bases left unmatched: 1. Germline V gene lookup returns CDR1 SGHTA and CDR2 FQGNSA. DNA for the CDR3: TGTGCCAGCAGCTTAGGGGACAGGGGGCGGAACACTGAAGCTTTCTTT. Encoded protein: CASSLGDRGRNTEAFF.

The chain joins TRBV2 to TRBJ1-2; 8 bases agree with TRBD1. Unmatched junction bases numbered 7, after V lost 7 bases and J lost 6 bases. CDR1 and CDR2 (germline): SNHLY, FYNNEI. The CDR3 covers 13 residues. For the CDR3, the DNA is TGTGCCAGCATTTCGGACAGGGAGGATGGCTACACCTTC. It specifies CASISDREDGYTF.